Sequencing of this T cell receptor (beta chain) was carried out in a study of blood T cell repertoires in COVID-19. From germline, CDR1 is MNHEY and CDR2 SVGAGI. V lost 5 bases and J lost 0, with 7 bases in between. The CDR3 runs 14 residues. This clone was observed a handful of times. Method: immunoSEQ multiplex PCR; TCRdb's copy keeps in-frame clones and lacks some. The sample carries some 700,000 clones, 80% to 90% recorded once. The gene calls are TRBV6-5 and TRBJ1-4, with D unresolved. Sequencing input: peripheral blood. This sequence was found in a woman between 18 and 29 years old with acute or convalescent COVID-19. The CDR3 here is CASSTSATNEKLFF. In DNA, the CDR3 is TGTGCCAGCAGTACCAGCGCAACTAATGAAAAACTGTTTTTT.